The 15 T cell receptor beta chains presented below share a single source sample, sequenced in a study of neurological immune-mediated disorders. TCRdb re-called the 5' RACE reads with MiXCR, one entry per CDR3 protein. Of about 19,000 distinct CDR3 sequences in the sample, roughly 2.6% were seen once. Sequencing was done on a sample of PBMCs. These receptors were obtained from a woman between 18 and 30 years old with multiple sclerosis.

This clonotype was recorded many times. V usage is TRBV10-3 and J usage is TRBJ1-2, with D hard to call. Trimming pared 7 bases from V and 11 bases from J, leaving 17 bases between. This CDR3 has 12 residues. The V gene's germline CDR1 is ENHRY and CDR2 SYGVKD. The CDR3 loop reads CAINSGVEVYTF. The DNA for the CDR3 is TGTGCCATCAACTCGGGCGTGGAGGTATACACCTTC.

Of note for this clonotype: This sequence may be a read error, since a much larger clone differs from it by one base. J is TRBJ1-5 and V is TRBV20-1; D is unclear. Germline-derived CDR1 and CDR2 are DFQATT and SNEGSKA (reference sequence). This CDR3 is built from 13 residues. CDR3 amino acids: CSASDSLDQPQNF. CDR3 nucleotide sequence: TGCAGTGCTAGTGATTCGCTGGATCAGCCCCAGAATTTT.

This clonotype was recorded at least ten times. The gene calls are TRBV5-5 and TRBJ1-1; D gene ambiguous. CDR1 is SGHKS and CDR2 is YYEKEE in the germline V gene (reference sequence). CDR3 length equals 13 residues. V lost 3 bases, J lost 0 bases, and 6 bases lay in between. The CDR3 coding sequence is TGTGCCAGCAGCTACGACCTGAACACTGAAGCTTTCTTT. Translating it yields CASSYDLNTEAFF. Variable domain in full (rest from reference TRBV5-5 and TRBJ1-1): DAGVTQSPTHLIKTRGQQVTLRCSPISGHKSVSWYQQVLGQGPQFIFQYYEKEERGRGNFPDRFSARQFPNYSSELNVNALLLGDSALYLCASSYDLNTEAFFGQGTRLTVV.

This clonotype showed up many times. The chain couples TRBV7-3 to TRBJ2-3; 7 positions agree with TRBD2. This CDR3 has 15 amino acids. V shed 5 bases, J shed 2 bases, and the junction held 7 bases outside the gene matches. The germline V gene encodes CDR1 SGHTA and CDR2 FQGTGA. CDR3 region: CASSRVAGPTDTQYF. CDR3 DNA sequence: TGTGCCAGCAGCCGAGTAGCGGGCCCCACAGATACGCAGTATTTT. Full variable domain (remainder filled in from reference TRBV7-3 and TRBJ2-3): GAGVSQTPSNKVTEKGKYVELRCDPISGHTALYWYRQSLGQGPEFLIYFQGTGAADDSGLPNDRFFAVRPEGSVSTLKIQRTERGDSAVYLCASSRVAGPTDTQYFGPGTRLTVL.

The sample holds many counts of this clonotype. The CDR3 sequence is CAISRGANEKLFF. CDR3 in DNA: TGTGCCATCAGTCGGGGAGCGAATGAAAAACTGTTTTTT. The chain employs TRBV10-3 and TRBJ1-4; no firm D call. The CDR3 loop spans 13 amino acids. The V end was cut by 5 bases, the J end by 5 bases, with 9 bases between. Germline-derived CDR1 and CDR2 are ENHRY and SYGVKD.

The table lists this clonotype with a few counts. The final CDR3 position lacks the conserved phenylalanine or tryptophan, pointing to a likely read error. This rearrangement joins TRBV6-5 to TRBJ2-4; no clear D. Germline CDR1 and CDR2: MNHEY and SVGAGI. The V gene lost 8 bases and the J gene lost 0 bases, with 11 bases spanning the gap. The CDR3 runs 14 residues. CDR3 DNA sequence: TGTGCCAGCGGGGATCGGGTAGCCAAAAACATTCAGTACGTC. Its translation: CASGDRVAKNIQYV.

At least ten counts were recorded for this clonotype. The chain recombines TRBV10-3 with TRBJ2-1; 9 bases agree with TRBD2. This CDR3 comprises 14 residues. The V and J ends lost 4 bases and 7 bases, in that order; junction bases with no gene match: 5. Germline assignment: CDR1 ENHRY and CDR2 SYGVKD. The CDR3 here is CAISVSGSVNEQFF. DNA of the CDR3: TGTGCCATCAGTGTTAGCGGGAGCGTGAATGAGCAGTTCTTC.

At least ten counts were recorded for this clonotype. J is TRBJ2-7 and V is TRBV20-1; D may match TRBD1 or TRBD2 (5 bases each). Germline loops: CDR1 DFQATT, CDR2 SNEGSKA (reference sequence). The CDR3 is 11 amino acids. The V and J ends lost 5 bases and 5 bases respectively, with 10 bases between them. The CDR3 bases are TGCAGTGCTGGGGACGTAAACGAGCAGTACTTC. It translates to CSAGDVNEQYF.

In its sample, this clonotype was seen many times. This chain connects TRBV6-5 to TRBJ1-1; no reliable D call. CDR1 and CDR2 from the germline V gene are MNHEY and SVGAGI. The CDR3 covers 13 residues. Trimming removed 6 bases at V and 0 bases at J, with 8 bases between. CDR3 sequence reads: CASRRRMNTEAFF. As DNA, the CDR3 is TGTGCCAGCAGAAGAAGGATGAACACTGAAGCTTTCTTT.

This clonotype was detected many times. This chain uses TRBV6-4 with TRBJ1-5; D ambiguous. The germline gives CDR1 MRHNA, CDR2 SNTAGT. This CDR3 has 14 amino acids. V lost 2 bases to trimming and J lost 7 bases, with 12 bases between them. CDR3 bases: TGTGCCAGCAGTGACGAAGCTGTCGGGCAGCCCCAGCATTTT. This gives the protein CASSDEAVGQPQHF.

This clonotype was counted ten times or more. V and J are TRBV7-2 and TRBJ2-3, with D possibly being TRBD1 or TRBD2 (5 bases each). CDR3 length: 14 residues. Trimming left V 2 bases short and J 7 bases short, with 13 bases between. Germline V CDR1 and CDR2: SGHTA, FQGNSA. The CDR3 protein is CASSLSEGLYTQYF. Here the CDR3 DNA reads TGTGCCAGCAGCTTATCCGAGGGGTTGTATACGCAGTATTTT.

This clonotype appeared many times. CDR3 sequence: CASSETPTGSTGELFF. The CDR3 DNA is TGTGCCAGCAGTGAAACCCCGACAGGGAGCACCGGGGAGCTGTTTTTT. The chain links TRBV2 to TRBJ2-2; 7 nucleotides line up with TRBD1. The germline V gene has CDR1 SNHLY and CDR2 FYNNEI. Trimming at V came to 2 bases and at J to 4 bases, leaving 7 bases not matched to a gene. The CDR3 runs to 16 residues. Variable domain in full (rest from reference TRBV2 and TRBJ2-2): EPEVTQTPSHQVTQMGQEVILRCVPISNHLYFYWYRQILGQKVEFLVSFYNNEISEKSEIFDDQFSVERPDGSNFTLKIRSTKLEDSAMYFCASSETPTGSTGELFFGEGSRLTVL.

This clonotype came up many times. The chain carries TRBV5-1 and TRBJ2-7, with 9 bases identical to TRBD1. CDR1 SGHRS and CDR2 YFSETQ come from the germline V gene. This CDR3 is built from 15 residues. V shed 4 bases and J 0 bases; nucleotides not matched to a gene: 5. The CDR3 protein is CASSQGQGVSYEQYF. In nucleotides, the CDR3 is TGCGCCAGCAGCCAGGGACAGGGAGTCTCCTACGAGCAGTACTTC. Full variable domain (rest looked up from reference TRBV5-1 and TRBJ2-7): KAGVTQTPRYLIKTRGQQVTLSCSPISGHRSVSWYQQTPGQGLQFLFEYFSETQRNKGNFPGRFSGRQFSNSRSEMNVSTLELGDSALYLCASSQGQGVSYEQYFGPGTRLTVT.

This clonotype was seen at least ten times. The CDR3 spells CASSYGRENTEAFF. The CDR3 DNA reads TGTGCCAGCAGTTACGGCAGGGAGAACACTGAAGCTTTCTTT. V usage is TRBV6-6 and J usage is TRBJ1-1; a possible D gene is TRBD1 (5 bases). V was pared by 2 bases and J by 1 base, with 8 bases between. The CDR3 contains 14 residues. Germline assignment: CDR1 MNHNY and CDR2 SVGAGI (reference sequence).

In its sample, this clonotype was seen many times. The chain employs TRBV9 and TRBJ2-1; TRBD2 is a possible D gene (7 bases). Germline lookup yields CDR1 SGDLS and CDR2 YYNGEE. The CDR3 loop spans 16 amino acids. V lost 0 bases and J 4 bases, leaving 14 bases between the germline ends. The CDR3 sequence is CASSVEGGSHYNEQFF. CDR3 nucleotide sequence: TGTGCCAGCAGCGTAGAGGGGGGGAGTCATTACAATGAGCAGTTCTTC.